The 13 T cell receptor beta chains given below trace back to one sample, sequenced in a study of cytomegalovirus exposure and HLA in healthy donors. Vbeta (60) and Jbeta (13) primers were used in the PCR. Libraries were prepared by immunoSEQ multiplex PCR; TCRdb keeps only in-frame clonotypes and omits some of them. The table includes fewer than 250,000 clones, roughly 81% detected once. Specimen: PBMCs. Every receptor here comes from a woman aged 25-40 years in good health and CMV-seropositive.

This clone was seen a few times. CDR3 nucleotide sequence: TGTGCCAGCAGCTACGCCGGGACTAGCAAGAATGAGCAGTTCTTC. It codes for CASSYAGTSKNEQFF. The rearrangement joins TRBV28 to TRBJ2-1, with 9 bases lining up with TRBD2. The trim removed 6 bases at V and 7 bases at J, leaving 10 bases unmatched. This CDR3 has 15 amino acids. CDR1 MDHEN and CDR2 SYDVKM come from the germline V gene.

V usage is TRBV9 and J usage is TRBJ2-5, with D possibly TRBD2 on 5 matching bases. Germline CDR1 reads SGDLS; CDR2 reads YYNGEE. Deletions cut 3 bases from V and 5 bases from J, with 17 bases between. The CDR3 contains 15 residues. CDR3 loop: CASSAPRAGGETQYF. The CDR3 coding sequence is TGTGCCAGCAGCGCCCCCCGGGCGGGCGGGGAGACCCAGTACTTC.

The rearrangement joins TRBV27 to TRBJ2-1; TRBD2 is a possible D gene (6 bases). The CDR3 spans 16 residues. The V gene's germline CDR1 is MNHEY and CDR2 SMNVEV (reference sequence). V lost 8 bases to trimming and J lost 7 bases, with 24 bases between them. In DNA form, the CDR3 reads TGTGCCAGCGAGAATTCTAGCGATGCGAACCAGAATGAGCAGTTCTTC. This codes for CASENSSDANQNEQFF.

The V gene is TRBV2, the J gene TRBJ2-7; D is perhaps TRBD1 (6 bases). Trimming removed 5 bases at V and 5 bases at J, with 13 bases between. This CDR3 spans 13 amino acids. Germline V gives CDR1 SNHLY, CDR2 FYNNEI. The CDR3 is CASSSKQGNEQYF. The CDR3 DNA reads as TGTGCCAGCAGTTCTAAACAGGGTAACGAGCAGTACTTC.

This clone was counted only a few times. The chain employs TRBV5-6 and TRBJ2-7; 10 positions agree with TRBD1. Germline CDR1 SGHDT, CDR2 YYEEEE. The CDR3 sequence is 13 residues long. V trimming: 2 bases; J trimming: 8 bases; junction bases outside the gene matches: 4. The CDR3 DNA is TGTGCCAGCAGCTTAGGACAGGGGGGTAAGCAGTACTTC. The encoded protein is CASSLGQGGKQYF.

The chain carries TRBV18 and TRBJ1-4, with D perhaps TRBD1 (5 bases). Per the germline V gene, CDR1 is KGHSH and CDR2 is LQKENI. Trimming left V 3 bases short and J 8 bases short, with 19 bases between. This CDR3 is built from 16 residues. CDR3 coding DNA: TGTGCCAGCTCACCCATTCGCTTCCAGGGTGGGGAAAAACTGTTTTTT. It codes for CASSPIRFQGGEKLFF.

The V gene is TRBV5-4, the J gene TRBJ2-7, with D possibly TRBD1 on 6 matching bases. The germline V and J ends were trimmed by 1 base and 4 bases, with 12 bases remaining between them. The CDR3 consists of 14 residues. CDR1 is SGHNT, CDR2 YYREEE, per germline (reference sequence). The CDR3 DNA follows: TGTGCCAGCAGCTTGCCAGGGGCTACTTACGAGCAGTACTTC. Its protein is CASSLPGATYEQYF.

The DNA of the CDR3 is TGCGCCAGCAGCCAAGTCCCCGACGATCCGGGTTATGAGCAGTTCTTC. Residues: CASSQVPDDPGYEQFF. V gene TRBV4-1 combines with J gene TRBJ2-1; D call uncertain. This CDR3 comprises 16 residues. Germline V CDR1 and CDR2: MGHRA, YSYEKL. Trimming took 1 base from V and 8 from J, leaving 18 bases between them.

The chain is built from TRBV2 and TRBJ2-3; D is unclear. Germline-derived CDR1 and CDR2 are SNHLY and FYNNEI. The V gene lost 1 base and the J gene lost 2 bases, with 7 bases spanning the gap. The CDR3 sequence is 14 residues long. The CDR3 here is CASSEGLPTDTQYF. CDR3 DNA sequence: TGTGCCAGCAGTGAAGGACTTCCCACAGATACGCAGTATTTT.

A single count supports this clone. The chain recombines TRBV7-8 with TRBJ2-2; TRBD2 agrees at 9 bases. Unmatched junction bases numbered 15, after V lost 4 bases and J lost 3 bases. Germline V gene sequence: CDR1 SGHVS, CDR2 FQNEAQ. The CDR3 is 19 residues long. CDR3 region: CASSSPAGGLFGDTGELFF. In nucleotides, the CDR3 is TGTGCCAGCAGCTCCCCAGCGGGAGGTCTCTTTGGGGACACCGGGGAGCTGTTTTTT.

The J gene is TRBJ2-1, the V gene TRBV29-1; TRBD2 is a possible D gene (5 bases). The CDR3 is made up of 15 amino acids. V lost 0 bases, J lost 2 bases, and 11 bases lay in between. In germline, CDR1 is SQVTM, CDR2 ANQGSEA. The CDR3 spells CSVEDPADPYNEQFF. The CDR3 DNA reads as TGCAGCGTTGAAGATCCAGCGGACCCCTACAATGAGCAGTTCTTC.

The rearrangement links TRBV6-5 to TRBJ2-1; D call uncertain. Trimming took off 2 bases at V and 6 bases at J, with 8 bases between the two ends. This CDR3 region has 13 residues. Germline assignment: CDR1 MNHEY and CDR2 SVGAGI. CDR3 protein: CASSYGSINEQFF. The CDR3 DNA is TGTGCCAGCAGTTACGGCAGTATCAATGAGCAGTTCTTC.

The chain joins TRBV29-1 to TRBJ2-1; 9 nucleotides align to TRBD2. The CDR3 runs to 16 residues. Per germline, CDR1 SQVTM and CDR2 ANQGSEA. V shed 4 bases and J 3 bases; nucleotides not matched to a gene: 10. The chain's CDR3 is CSVVERAGGLYNEQFF. CDR3 coding DNA: TGCAGCGTTGTTGAACGAGCGGGAGGCCTCTACAATGAGCAGTTCTTC.